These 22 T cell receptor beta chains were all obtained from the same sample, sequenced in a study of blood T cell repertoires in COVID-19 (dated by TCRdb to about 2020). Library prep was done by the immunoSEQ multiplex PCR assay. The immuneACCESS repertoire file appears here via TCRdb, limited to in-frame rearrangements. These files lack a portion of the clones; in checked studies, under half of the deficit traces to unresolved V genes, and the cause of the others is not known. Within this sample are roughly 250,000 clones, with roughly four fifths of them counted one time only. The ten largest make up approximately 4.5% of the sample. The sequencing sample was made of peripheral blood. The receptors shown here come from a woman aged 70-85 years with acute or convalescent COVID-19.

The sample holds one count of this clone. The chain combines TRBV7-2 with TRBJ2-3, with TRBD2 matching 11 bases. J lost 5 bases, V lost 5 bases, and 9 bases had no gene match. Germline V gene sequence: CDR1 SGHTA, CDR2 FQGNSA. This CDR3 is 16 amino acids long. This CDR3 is CASSPLAGGWRDTQYF. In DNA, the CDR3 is TGTGCCAGCAGCCCGTTAGCGGGGGGGTGGAGAGATACGCAGTATTTT.

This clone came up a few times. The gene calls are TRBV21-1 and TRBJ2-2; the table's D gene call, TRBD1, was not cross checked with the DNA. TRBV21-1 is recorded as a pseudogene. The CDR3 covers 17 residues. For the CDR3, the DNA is TGTGCCAGCAGCAAACCCCGGACAGGGGAGAACACCGGGGAGCTGTTTTTT. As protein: CASSKPRTGENTGELFF.

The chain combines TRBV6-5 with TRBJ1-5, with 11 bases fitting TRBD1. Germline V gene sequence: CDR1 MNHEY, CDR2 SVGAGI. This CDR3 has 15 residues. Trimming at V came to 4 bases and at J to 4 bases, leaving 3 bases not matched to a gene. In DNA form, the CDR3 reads TGTGCCAGCAGTTGGACAGGGGGCCCTAATCAGCCCCAGCATTTT. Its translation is CASSWTGGPNQPQHF.

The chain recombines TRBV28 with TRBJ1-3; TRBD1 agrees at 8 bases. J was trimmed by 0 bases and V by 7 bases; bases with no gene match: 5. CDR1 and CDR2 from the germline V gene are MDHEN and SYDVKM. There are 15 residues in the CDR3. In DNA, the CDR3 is TGTGCCAGCACCGCGGGACAGGCCTCTGGAAACACCATATATTTT. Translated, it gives CASTAGQASGNTIYF. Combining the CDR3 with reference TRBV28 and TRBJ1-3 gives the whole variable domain DVKVTQSSRYLVKRTGEKVFLECVQDMDHENMFWYRQDPGLGLRLIYFSYDVKMKEKGDIPEGYSVSREKKERFSLILESASTNQTSMYLCASTAGQASGNTIYFGEGSWLTVV.

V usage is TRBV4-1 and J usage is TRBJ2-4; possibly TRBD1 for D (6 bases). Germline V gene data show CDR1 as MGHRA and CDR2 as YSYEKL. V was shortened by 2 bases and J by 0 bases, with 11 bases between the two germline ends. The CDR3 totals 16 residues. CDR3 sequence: CASSQRRDTAKNIQYF. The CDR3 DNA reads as TGCGCCAGCAGCCAACGACGGGACACAGCCAAAAACATTCAGTACTTC.

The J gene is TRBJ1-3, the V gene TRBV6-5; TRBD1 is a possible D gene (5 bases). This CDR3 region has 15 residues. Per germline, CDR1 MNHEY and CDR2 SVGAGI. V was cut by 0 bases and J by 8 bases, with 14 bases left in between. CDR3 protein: CASSYSGLHLDTIYF. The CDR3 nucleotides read TGTGCCAGCAGTTACTCGGGACTCCACCTGGACACCATATATTTT.

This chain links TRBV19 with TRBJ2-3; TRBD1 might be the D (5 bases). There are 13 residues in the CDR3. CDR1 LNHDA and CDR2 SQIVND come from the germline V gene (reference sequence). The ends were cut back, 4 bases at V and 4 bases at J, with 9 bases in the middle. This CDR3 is CASSSQGPDTQYF. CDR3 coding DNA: TGTGCCAGTAGTAGCCAGGGCCCAGATACGCAGTATTTT.

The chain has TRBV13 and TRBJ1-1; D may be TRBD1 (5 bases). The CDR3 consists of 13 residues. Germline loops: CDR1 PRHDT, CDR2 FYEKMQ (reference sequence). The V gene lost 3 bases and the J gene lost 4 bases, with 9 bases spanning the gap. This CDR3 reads CASSFGGSTEAFF. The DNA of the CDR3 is TGTGCCAGCAGCTTCGGGGGGAGCACTGAAGCTTTCTTT.

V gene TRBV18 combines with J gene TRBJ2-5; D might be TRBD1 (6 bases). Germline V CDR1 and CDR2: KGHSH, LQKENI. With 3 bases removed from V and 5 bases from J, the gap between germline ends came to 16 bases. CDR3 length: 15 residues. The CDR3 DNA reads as TGTGCCAGCTCACCTCAGACAGGCGTCGGCGAGACCCAGTACTTC. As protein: CASSPQTGVGETQYF.

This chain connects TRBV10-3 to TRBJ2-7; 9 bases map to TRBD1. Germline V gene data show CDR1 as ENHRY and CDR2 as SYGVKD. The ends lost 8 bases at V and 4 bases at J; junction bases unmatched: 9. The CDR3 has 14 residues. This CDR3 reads CAIAVDRGLYEQYF. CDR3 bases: TGTGCCATCGCTGTTGACAGGGGGTTATACGAGCAGTACTTC.

DNA for the CDR3: TGTGCCAGCAGCCAAAGTATCCCGGGACAGGGGGATAACAATGAGCAGTTCTTC. Translation gives CASSQSIPGQGDNNEQFF. The chain carries TRBV7-2 and TRBJ2-1, with TRBD1 matching over 11 bases. This CDR3 has 18 residues. Per germline, CDR1 SGHTA and CDR2 FQGNSA. The V and J ends lost 5 bases and 5 bases, in that order; junction bases with no gene match: 14.

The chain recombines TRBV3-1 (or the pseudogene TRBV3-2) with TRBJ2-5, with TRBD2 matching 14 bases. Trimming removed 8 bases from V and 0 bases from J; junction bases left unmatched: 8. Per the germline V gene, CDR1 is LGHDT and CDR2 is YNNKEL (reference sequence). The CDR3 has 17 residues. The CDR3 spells CASFGTSGGRYQETQYF. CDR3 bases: TGTGCCAGCTTTGGGACTAGCGGGGGTCGATACCAAGAGACCCAGTACTTC.

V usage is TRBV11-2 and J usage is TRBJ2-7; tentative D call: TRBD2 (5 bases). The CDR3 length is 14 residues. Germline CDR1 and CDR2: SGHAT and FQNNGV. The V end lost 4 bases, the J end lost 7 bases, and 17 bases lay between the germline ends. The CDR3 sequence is CASSSTRGSAEQYF. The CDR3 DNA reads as TGTGCCAGCAGCTCCACCCGGGGTTCCGCGGAGCAGTACTTC.

CDR3 in DNA: TGTGCCAGCCACCTAACAGGATCCTACGAGCAGTACTTC. Translation gives CASHLTGSYEQYF. The chain joins TRBV5-4 to TRBJ2-7, with D possibly matching TRBD1 (5 bases). Germline CDR1 is SGHNT and CDR2 is YYREEE (reference sequence). V was clipped by 7 bases and J by 1 base, with 12 bases between them. The CDR3 runs 13 residues.

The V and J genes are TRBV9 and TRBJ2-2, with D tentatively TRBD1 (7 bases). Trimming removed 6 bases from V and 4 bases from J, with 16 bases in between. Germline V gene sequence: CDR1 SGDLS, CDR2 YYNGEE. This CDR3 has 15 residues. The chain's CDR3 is CASTGGGIGTGELFF. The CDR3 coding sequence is TGTGCCAGCACAGGAGGGGGCATAGGCACCGGGGAGCTGTTTTTT.

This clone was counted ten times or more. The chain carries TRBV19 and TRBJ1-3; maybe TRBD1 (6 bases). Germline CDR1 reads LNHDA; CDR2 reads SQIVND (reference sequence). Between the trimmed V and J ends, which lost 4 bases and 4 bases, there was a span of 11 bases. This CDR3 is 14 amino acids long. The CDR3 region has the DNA TGTGCCAGTAGTAGAACAGGGCTCGGAAACACCATATATTTT. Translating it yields CASSRTGLGNTIYF. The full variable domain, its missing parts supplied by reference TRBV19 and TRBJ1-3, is DGGITQSPKYLFRKEGQNVTLSCEQNLNHDAMYWYRQDPGQGLRLIYYSQIVNDFQKGDIAEGYSVSREKKESFPLTVTSAQKNPTAFYLCASSRTGLGNTIYFGEGSWLTVV.

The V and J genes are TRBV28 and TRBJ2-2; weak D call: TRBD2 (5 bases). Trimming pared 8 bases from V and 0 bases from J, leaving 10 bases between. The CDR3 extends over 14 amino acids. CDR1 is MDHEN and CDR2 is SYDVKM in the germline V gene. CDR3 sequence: CASSRGTNTGELFF. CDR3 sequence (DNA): TGTGCCAGCTCCCGAGGGACGAACACCGGGGAGCTGTTTTTT.

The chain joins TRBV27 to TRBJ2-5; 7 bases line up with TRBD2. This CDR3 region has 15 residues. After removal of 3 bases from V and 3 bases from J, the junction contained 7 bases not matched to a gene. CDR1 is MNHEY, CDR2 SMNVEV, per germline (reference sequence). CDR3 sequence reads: CASSFSRGGEETQYF. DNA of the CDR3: TGTGCCAGCAGTTTTTCTCGCGGGGGTGAAGAGACCCAGTACTTC.

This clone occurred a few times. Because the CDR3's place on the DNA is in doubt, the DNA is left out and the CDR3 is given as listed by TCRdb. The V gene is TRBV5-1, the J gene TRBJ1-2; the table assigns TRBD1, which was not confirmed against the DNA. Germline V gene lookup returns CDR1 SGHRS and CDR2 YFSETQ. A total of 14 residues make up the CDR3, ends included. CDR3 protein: CASSTSLTGGGYTF.

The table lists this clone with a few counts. CDR3 residues: CASSMNRGEKLFF. In nucleotides, the CDR3 is TGTGCCAGTAGTATGAACAGGGGAGAAAAACTGTTTTTT. This rearrangement joins TRBV19 to TRBJ1-4; TRBD1 matches at 7 bases. CDR3 length: 13 amino acids. Germline V CDR1 and CDR2: LNHDA, SQIVND (reference sequence). V was pared by 3 bases and J by 8 bases, with 3 bases of the junction left unmatched.

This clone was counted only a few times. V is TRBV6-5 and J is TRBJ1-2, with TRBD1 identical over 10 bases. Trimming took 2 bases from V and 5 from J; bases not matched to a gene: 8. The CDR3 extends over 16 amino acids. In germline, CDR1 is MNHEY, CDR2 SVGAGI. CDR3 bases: TGTGCCAGCAGTTACACCCGGACAGGGGGTTCTTATGGCTACACCTTC. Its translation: CASSYTRTGGSYGYTF.

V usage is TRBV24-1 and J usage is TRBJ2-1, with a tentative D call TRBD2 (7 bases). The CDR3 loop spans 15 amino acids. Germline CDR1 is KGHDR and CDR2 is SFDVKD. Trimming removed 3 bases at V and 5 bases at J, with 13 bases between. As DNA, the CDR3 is TGTGCCACCAGTGATCCCCGGGGGGCAAACAATGAGCAGTTCTTC. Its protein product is CATSDPRGANNEQFF.